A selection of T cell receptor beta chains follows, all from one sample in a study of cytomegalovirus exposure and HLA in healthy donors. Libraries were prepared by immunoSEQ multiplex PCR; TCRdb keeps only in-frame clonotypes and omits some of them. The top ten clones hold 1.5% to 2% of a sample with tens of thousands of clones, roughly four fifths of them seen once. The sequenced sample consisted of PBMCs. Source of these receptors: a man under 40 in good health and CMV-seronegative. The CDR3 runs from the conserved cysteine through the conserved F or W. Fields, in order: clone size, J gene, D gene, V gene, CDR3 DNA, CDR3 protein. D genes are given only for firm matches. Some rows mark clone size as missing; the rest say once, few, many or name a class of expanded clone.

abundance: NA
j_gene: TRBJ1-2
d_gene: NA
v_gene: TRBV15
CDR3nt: TGTGCCACCAGCAGCCCTAGCCCTTATGGCTACACCTTC
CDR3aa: CATSSPSPYGYTF

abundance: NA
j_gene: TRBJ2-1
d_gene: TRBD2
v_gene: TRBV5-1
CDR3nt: TGCGCCAGCAGCTTAGAGCGGGAAGGGGCTGAGCAGTTCTTC
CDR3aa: CASSLEREGAEQFF

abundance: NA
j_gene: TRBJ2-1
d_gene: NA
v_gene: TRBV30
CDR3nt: TGTGCCTCTTGGTCCCCCGGAGGGGATGAGCAGTTCTTC
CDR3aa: CASWSPGGDEQFF

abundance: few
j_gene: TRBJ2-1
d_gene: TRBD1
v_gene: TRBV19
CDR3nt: TGTGCCAGTAGTCAAAGACAGGGGCTAAATGAGCAGTTCTTC
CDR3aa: CASSQRQGLNEQFF

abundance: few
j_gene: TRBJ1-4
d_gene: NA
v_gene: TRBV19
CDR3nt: TGTGCCAGTAGTATCGGCAAGGAGCGGGAAAAACTGTTTTTT
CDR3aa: CASSIGKEREKLFF

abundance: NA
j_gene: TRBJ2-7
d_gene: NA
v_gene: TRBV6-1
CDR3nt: TGTGCCAGCAGTGCGCGACTCGGCTCCTACGAGCAGTACTTC
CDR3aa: CASSARLGSYEQYF

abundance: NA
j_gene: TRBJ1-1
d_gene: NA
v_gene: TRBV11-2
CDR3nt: TGTGCCAGCAGCCTCAGGGCGATGAACACTGAAGCTTTCTTT
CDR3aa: CASSLRAMNTEAFF

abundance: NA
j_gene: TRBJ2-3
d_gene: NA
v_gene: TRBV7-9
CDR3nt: TGTGCCAGCAGCTTAGGGAGGGTCTGGGCCCTCGGAGATACGCAGTATTTT
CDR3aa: CASSLGRVWALGDTQYF

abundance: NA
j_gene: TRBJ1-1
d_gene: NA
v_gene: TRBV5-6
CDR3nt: TGTGCCAGCAGTTTATACACCGGGGGGAACACTGAAGCTTTCTTT
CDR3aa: CASSLYTGGNTEAFF

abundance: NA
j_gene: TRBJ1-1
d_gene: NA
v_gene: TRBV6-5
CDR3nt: TGTGCCAGCAGTAGAGGGAACACTGAAGCTTTCTTT
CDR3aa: CASSRGNTEAFF

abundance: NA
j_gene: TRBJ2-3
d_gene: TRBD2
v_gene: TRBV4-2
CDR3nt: TGTGCCAGCAGCCCGGGACTAGCGGGGGGACGCACAGATACGCAGTATTTT
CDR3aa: CASSPGLAGGRTDTQYF

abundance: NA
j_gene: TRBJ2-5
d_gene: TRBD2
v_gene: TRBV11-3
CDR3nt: TGTGCCAGCAGCTCCTCTAGCGGGGGGCAACGCAAGACCCAGTACTTC
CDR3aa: CASSSSSGGQRKTQYF

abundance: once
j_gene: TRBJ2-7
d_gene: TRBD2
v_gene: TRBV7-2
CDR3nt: TGTGCCAGCAGCTCGGGACTAGGGTTCTACGAGCAGTACTTC
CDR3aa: CASSSGLGFYEQYF

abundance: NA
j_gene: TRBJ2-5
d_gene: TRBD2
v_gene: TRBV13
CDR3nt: TGTGCCAGCAGCTTGTGGACTAGCGGACAGGAGACCCAGTACTTC
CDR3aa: CASSLWTSGQETQYF

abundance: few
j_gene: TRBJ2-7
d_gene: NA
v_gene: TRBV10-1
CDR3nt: TGCGCCAGCAACCCCGACTTCTCCTACGAGCAGTACTTC
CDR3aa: CASNPDFSYEQYF

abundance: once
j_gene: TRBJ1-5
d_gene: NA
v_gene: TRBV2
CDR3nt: TGTGCCAGCAGTGATGTTTTGGAGGGTCAGCCCCAGCATTTT
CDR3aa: CASSDVLEGQPQHF

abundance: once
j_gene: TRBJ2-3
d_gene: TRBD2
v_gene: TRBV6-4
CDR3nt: TGTGCCAGCAGTGTTCAGGGACTAGCGGAGGGCGGGACGCAGTATTTT
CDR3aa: CASSVQGLAEGGTQYF

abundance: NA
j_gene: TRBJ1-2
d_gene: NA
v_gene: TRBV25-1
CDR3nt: TGTGCCAGCAGTGAATCGGGAACCGGAAGGAGTGGCTACACCTTC
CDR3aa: CASSESGTGRSGYTF

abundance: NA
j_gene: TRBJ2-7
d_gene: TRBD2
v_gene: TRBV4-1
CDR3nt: TGCGCCAGCAGCCAAGTTGCTAGCGGGAGCCCGTCCTACGAGCAGTACTTC
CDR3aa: CASSQVASGSPSYEQYF

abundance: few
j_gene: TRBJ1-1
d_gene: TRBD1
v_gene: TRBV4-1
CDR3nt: TGCGCCAGCAGCGTCCGTCCCCCCTCACACAGGGGACAAAACACTGAAGCTTTCTTT
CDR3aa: CASSVRPPSHRGQNTEAFF

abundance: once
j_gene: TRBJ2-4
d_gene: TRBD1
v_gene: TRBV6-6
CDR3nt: TGTGCCAGCGGACAGGGGCCAGCCAAAAACATTCAGTACTTC
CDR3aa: CASGQGPAKNIQYF

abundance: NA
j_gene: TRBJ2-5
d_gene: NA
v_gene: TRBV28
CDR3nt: TGTGCCAGCAGTATCAGACTAGGGCCGACCCAAGAGACCCAGTACTTC
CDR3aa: CASSIRLGPTQETQYF

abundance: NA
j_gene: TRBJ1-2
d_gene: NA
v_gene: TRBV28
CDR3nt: TGTGCCAGCAGTTTCCCCTCCGGGGGAGGGGCGGATGGCTACACCTTC
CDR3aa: CASSFPSGGGADGYTF

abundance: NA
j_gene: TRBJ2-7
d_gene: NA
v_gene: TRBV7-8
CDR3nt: TGTGCCAGCAGCCCTAATCACGGCTACGAGCAGTACTTC
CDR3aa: CASSPNHGYEQYF

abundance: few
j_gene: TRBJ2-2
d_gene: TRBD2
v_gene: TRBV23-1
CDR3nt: TGCGCCAGCAGTCACCCCGGGAGGGTCCGGAACACCGGGGAGCTGTTTTTT
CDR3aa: CASSHPGRVRNTGELFF

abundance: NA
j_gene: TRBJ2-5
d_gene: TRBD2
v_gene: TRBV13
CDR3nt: TGTGCCAGCAGCTTAGGGACTAGCGGGAGCCTCCAAGAGACCCAGTACTTC
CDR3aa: CASSLGTSGSLQETQYF

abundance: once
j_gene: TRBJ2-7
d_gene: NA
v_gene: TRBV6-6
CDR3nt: TGTGCCAGCAGCTACTTGGGCGAAGCGGGCGAGCAGTACTTC
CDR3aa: CASSYLGEAGEQYF

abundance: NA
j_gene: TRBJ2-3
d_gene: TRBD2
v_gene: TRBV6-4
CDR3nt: TGTGCCAGCAGCGGGGGGGCCACAGATACGCAGTATTTT
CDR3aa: CASSGGATDTQYF

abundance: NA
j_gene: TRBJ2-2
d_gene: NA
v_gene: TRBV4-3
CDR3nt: TGCGCCAGCAGCCAAGAATCGCGGGTCCTGAACACCGGGGAGCTGTTTTTT
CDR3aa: CASSQESRVLNTGELFF

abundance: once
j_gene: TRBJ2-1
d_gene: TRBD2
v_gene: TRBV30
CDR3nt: TGTGCCTCCTACACTAGCGGCGGGGGGAATGAGCAGTTCTTC
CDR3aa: CASYTSGGGNEQFF

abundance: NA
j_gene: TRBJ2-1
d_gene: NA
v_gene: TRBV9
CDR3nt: TGTGCCAGCAGCGTAGAGGAGGGAGTGGCTTATGAGCAGTTCTTC
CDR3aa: CASSVEEGVAYEQFF

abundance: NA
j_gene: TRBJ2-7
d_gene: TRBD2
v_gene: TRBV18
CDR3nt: TGTGCCAGCTCACCCACTAGCGGGGTGGGCGAGCAGTACTTC
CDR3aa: CASSPTSGVGEQYF